This T cell receptor (beta chain) was captured by sequencing in a study of technical replicates of blood from several donors. The CDR3 runs to 13 residues. With 8 bases removed from V and 0 bases from J, the gap between germline ends came to 8 bases. Germline CDR1 and CDR2: WNHNN and SYGVQD (reference sequence). Assay used: immunoSEQ multiplex PCR; TCRdb lists only in-frame clones, some missing. Of about 75,000 clones listed, 90% to 95% were seen once; the top ten hold 0.35% to 0.4%. Sequencing was carried out using T cells isolated from PBMCs. The gene calls are TRBV10-1 and TRBJ1-5, with unresolved D. The TCR was taken from a human donor in good health. Some clones in this sample may be carry-over from other donors' samples. Here the CDR3 DNA reads TGCGCCAGCCAGGCGGGTAGCAATCAGCCCCAGCATTTT. It codes for CASQAGSNQPQHF.